This T cell receptor beta chain was captured by sequencing in a study of T cell responses to AZD1222 COVID-19 vaccine. Overall study findings and caveats: No repertoire was sampled before or during the peak T cell response, only after it. Clonal diversity was possibly underestimated; the donors were predominantly white British and more often female. Recipients of two AZD1222 doses showed rising Spike-specific TCR breadth and depth. Researchers report vaccine-associated CD4 TCRs spanning spike, with dominance at 160-218 and 743-854.

The V gene lost 12 bases and the J gene lost 4 bases, with 11 bases spanning the gap. The CDR3 runs to 11 residues. Looked up from germline, CDR1 is KGHDR and CDR2 is SFDVKD. Assay: immunoSEQ multiplex PCR; the TCRdb copy retains only in-frame clones and omits some. This sample has 140,000 to 150,000 clones, with over 80% found just once. As regards this clone: Its matching antigen is unknown.

Sequencing was performed on peripheral blood, taken on day 0 of MenACWY control vaccination. The chain is built from TRBV24-1 and TRBJ1-2; no clear D gene. This TCR derives from an adult in good health. This CDR3 is CAPHIFYGYTF. The CDR3 nucleotides are TGTGCCCCCCACATATTCTATGGCTACACCTTC.